These 6 T cell receptor beta chains came from one sample sequenced in a study of blood T cell repertoires in COVID-19 (dated by TCRdb to the early 2020s). Library generation was performed with the immunoSEQ multiplex PCR assay. TCRdb took over this immuneACCESS table, retaining in-frame rearrangements with V and J assigned. Such tables are incomplete; in checked studies, under half of the missing clones stem from an unresolved V gene, and the remainder is unexplained. In all, the sample holds roughly 130,000 clones, and about 85% of those were seen once. Approximately 2.5% of the sample goes to the ten largest clones. Sequenced: peripheral blood. These receptors all stem from a human donor with COVID-19, enrolled during active disease. The donor label of this sample is uncertain.

The sample holds a few counts of this clone. The J gene is TRBJ1-5, the V gene TRBV15, with a possible D match to TRBD1 (5 bases). Germline assignment: CDR1 LNHNV and CDR2 YYDKDF (reference sequence). The CDR3 has 16 amino acids. The V end was cut by 1 base, the J end by 3 bases, with 13 bases between. CDR3 sequence: CATSRARARVNQPQHF. Here the CDR3 DNA reads TGTGCCACCAGCAGAGCCAGGGCCAGAGTCAATCAGCCCCAGCATTTT.

This sequence joins TRBV19 and TRBJ2-7, with TRBD2 matching 10 bases. This CDR3 region has 14 residues. The ends lost 5 bases at V and 4 bases at J; junction bases unmatched: 5. Germline V CDR1 and CDR2: LNHDA, SQIVND (reference sequence). CDR3 sequence (DNA): TGTGCCAGTAGTTTTGGACTAGCGGTGTACGAGCAGTACTTC. This sequence encodes CASSFGLAVYEQYF. Full variable domain (rest looked up from reference TRBV19 and TRBJ2-7): DGGITQSPKYLFRKEGQNVTLSCEQNLNHDAMYWYRQDPGQGLRLIYYSQIVNDFQKGDIAEGYSVSREKKESFPLTVTSAQKNPTAFYLCASSFGLAVYEQYFGPGTRLTVT.

The V gene is TRBV30, the J gene TRBJ1-1; unclear D gene. The CDR3 is 11 residues long. Deletions cut 2 bases from V and 7 bases from J, with 8 bases between. Per the germline V gene, CDR1 is GTSNPN and CDR2 is SVGIG (reference sequence). As DNA, the CDR3 is TGTGCCTGGAGTTATCTCAGTGAAGCTTTCTTT. This encodes CAWSYLSEAFF.

For this clone: This sample also contains other DNA sequences that code for the same CDR3. The V call is TRBV5-4, the J call TRBJ1-4; D call uncertain. The CDR3 has 13 amino acids. Germline V gives CDR1 SGHNT, CDR2 YYREEE (reference sequence). With 4 bases removed from V and 5 bases from J, the gap between germline ends came to 9 bases. The CDR3 sequence: CASSLDRNEKLFF. The CDR3 DNA reads as TGTGCCAGCAGCCTGGATAGAAATGAAAAACTGTTTTTT.

The V and J genes are TRBV27 and TRBJ2-4; D is undetermined. CDR1 is MNHEY, CDR2 SMNVEV, per germline (reference sequence). Trimming pared 0 bases from V and 0 bases from J, leaving 6 bases between. The length of the CDR3 is 15 residues. The DNA for the CDR3 is TGTGCCAGCAGTTTATCCAGCGTAGCCAAAAACATTCAGTACTTC. Protein product: CASSLSSVAKNIQYF.

Details on this clone: One end of the junction is discordant with germline, which a read error may explain. This chain joins TRBV5-1 and TRBJ1-1, with 11 nucleotides matching TRBD1. Germline CDR1 is SGHRS and CDR2 is YFSETQ. This CDR3 is built from 15 residues. CDR3 sequence reads: CARSEGTGGDTEAFF. The CDR3 DNA is TGCGCCCGCAGCGAAGGGACAGGGGGGGACACTGAAGCTTTCTTT.